This T cell receptor (beta chain) was recovered during a study of blood T cell repertoires in COVID-19 (dated by TCRdb to about 2020). Background on the whole study: Samples covering the acute and convalescent phases of COVID-19 were provided by collaborators in the United States, Italy and Spain. The material from the prospective study consisted of cDNA or gDNA derived from T cells, B-cell-depleted T cells, or PBMCs. Subjects who had been exposed to COVID-19, were actively infected with it, or had recovered from it provided the deeply sampled blood TCRbeta repertoires that made up the dataset. The repertoires were made available in a free public database intended to serve as a resource for research on the immune response to SARS-CoV-2. The samples were drawn from two sources: the first 160 participants of the ongoing ImmuneRACE study, and 1,200 or so subjects contributed by 6 global collaborators. Sample metadata almost always included a de-identified subject ID, COVID-19 status, age in years and sex. Where HLA class I and class II types were available, the types were taken from metadata supplied by the sample provider, not from assay-based typing.

The immunoSEQ Assay, a bias-controlled multiplex PCR, was used to amplify TCRbeta CDR3 regions from genomic DNA. The study's processing was this. The number of nucleated cells in each sample was estimated from the amplification of reference gene primers within the assay. To quantify the absolute abundance of each unique TCRbeta CDR3 rearrangement, sequence reads were collapsed and filtered. For each sample, productive Simpson clonality was calculated as the square root of Simpson's diversity index across productive rearrangements. TCRdb took this table from immuneACCESS and kept in-frame rearrangements with V and J called. Such tables lack part of the clones; where checked against another copy, unresolved V genes explain under half of the gap, and the rest is unexplained. For V, J and clone size, that table is used; D and trimming come from the DNA. The sample table shows roughly 250,000 clones, and roughly nine tenths are seen once. The top ten clones comprise 1.2% of the sample.

In this sample, this clone turned up a few times. It lacks a known antigen. The sample holds no much larger clone one base away, and base qualities are not on file. Participants in the prospective study were enrolled through a virtual design, were aged roughly 18 to 95 years, and lived in approximately 25 United States geographic areas. To assign participants to cohorts, the prospective study relied on clinical history that participants themselves reported in a screening survey and a study questionnaire. In the prospective study, whole blood, serum and a nasopharyngeal or oropharyngeal swab were collected from each participant by mobile phlebotomists. Over a roughly 2-month period, participants in the prospective study had the option of providing additional blood draws and questionnaires. Prospective study blood samples were shipped either frozen or at room temperature before DNA extraction. Paper-wide results and their limitations: Clinical and demographic metadata were provided uncurated, with the amount varying by source and participant.

The clonotype comes from a human donor in a cohort exposed to, infected with or recovered from COVID-19 (not recorded which). The donor label of this sample is uncertain. The specimen was PBMCs or T cells enriched from blood (not recorded which).

The DNA sequence reads TGTGCCAGCACTTGGGACAGCTCCTACAATGAGCAGTTCTTC. Translated, this gives CASTWDSSYNEQFF. The chain joins TRBV6-5 to TRBJ2-1, with 7 bases aligning to TRBD1. The CDR3 runs 14 residues from the cysteine to the phenylalanine. Of all the DNA, just the CDR3 is kept, 42 bases in frame from base 1. Based on the germline V gene, the CDR1 and CDR2 sequences are MNHEY and SVGAGI. Compared with germline, V lacks 7 bases and J lacks 0 bases; bases without a gene match: 3.